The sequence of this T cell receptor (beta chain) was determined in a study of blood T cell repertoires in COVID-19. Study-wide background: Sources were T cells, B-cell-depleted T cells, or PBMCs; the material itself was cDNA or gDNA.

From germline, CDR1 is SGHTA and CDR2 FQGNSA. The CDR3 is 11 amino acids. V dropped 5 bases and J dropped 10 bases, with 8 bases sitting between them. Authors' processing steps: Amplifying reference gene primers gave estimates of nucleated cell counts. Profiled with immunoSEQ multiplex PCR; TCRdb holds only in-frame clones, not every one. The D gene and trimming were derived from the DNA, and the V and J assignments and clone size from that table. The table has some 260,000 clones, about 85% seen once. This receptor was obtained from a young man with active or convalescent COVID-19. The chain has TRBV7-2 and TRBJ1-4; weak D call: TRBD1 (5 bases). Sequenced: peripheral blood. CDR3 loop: CASSTQGKLFF. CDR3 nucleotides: TGTGCCAGCAGCACCCAGGGAAAACTGTTTTTT.